These T cell receptor beta chains were read from a single sample in a study of neurological immune-mediated disorders. Via MiXCR, TCRdb re-called the 5' RACE reads, giving one row per CDR3 protein. Counted here are 45,000 to 65,000 distinct CDR3 sequences, 4.2% occurring once; the ten biggest clones make up 2.9%. Sequences were obtained from PBMCs. All receptors come from a man in his fifties with multiple sclerosis. Each CDR3 is given with its conserved first and last residue. The D gene is left open where the match is weak. Expanded clones are given a class, and other clones once, few, many or no size at all.

TRBV2	many	.	TRBJ1-5	CASRLNQPQHF	TGTGCCAGCAGGTTAAATCAGCCCCAGCATTTT
TRBV28	many	TRBD1	TRBJ2-7	CASSSYGRDRLMEQYF	TGTGCCAGCAGTTCCTATGGCCGGGACAGGTTGATGGAGCAGTACTTC
TRBV5-1	many	.	TRBJ1-1	CASSLDFRGGNTEAFF	TGCGCCAGCAGCCTCGATTTCCGGGGGGGAAACACTGAAGCTTTCTTT
TRBV5-6	many	.	TRBJ2-1	CASSSEYNEQFF	TGTGCCAGCAGCTCCGAATACAATGAGCAGTTCTTC
TRBV7-2	.	TRBD2	TRBJ2-5	CASSLEGLAVQETQYF	TGTGCCAGCAGCTTAGAGGGACTAGCGGTGCAAGAGACCCAGTACTTC
TRBV4-1	many	.	TRBJ2-7	CASSQEGRAYEQYF	TGCGCCAGCAGCCAAGAGGGCAGGGCTTACGAGCAGTACTTC
TRBV7-3	.	.	TRBJ2-2	CASSLFKDTGELFF	TGTGCCAGCAGCTTATTTAAGGACACCGGGGAGCTGTTTTTT
TRBV4-1	many	.	TRBJ2-7	CASSQGFGDSYEQYF	TGCGCCAGCAGCCAAGGCTTTGGGGACTCCTACGAGCAGTACTTC
TRBV12-3/TRBV12-4	many	TRBD1	TRBJ1-4	CASRFDRGHNINEKLFF	TGTGCCAGCAGGTTCGACAGGGGGCACAATATAAATGAAAAACTGTTTTTT
TRBV7-8	many	TRBD1	TRBJ2-1	CASIGGIDEQFF	TGTGCCAGCATAGGGGGCATCGATGAGCAGTTCTTC
TRBV5-1	many	TRBD1	TRBJ1-5	CASSKTTGAGQPQHF	TGCGCCAGCAGCAAGACCACAGGGGCGGGTCAGCCCCAGCATTTT
TRBV28	many	.	TRBJ2-7	CASSLRGPYEQYF	TGTGCCAGCAGTTTACGGGGGCCCTACGAGCAGTACTTC
TRBV2	many	TRBD2	TRBJ2-3	CASSELLAGGTDTQYF	TGTGCCAGCAGTGAGCTACTAGCGGGAGGCACAGATACGCAGTATTTT
TRBV20-1	.	.	TRBJ2-5	CSTTANQETQYF	TGCAGTACGACAGCAAACCAAGAGACCCAGTACTTC
TRBV6-1	.	TRBD1	TRBJ1-6	CASSALQGGNSPLNF	TGTGCCAGCAGTGCCCTGCAGGGGGGTAATTCACCCCTCAACTTT
TRBV2	many	.	TRBJ2-3	CASSERGFGDTQYF	TGTGCCAGCAGTGAGAGGGGGTTTGGAGATACGCAGTATTTT
TRBV12-3/TRBV12-4	.	TRBD2	TRBJ2-5	CASSLVTSGRETQYF	TGTGCCAGCAGTTTAGTGACTAGCGGTCGCGAGACCCAGTACTTC
TRBV4-1	few	.	TRBJ2-7	CASSQERAGEQYF	TGCGCCAGCAGCCAAGAGAGGGCGGGCGAGCAGTACTTC
TRBV5-8	.	TRBD2	TRBJ2-3	CATSRPGLAGEADTQYF	TGTGCCACTTCGAGACCGGGACTAGCGGGAGAGGCAGATACGCAGTATTTT
TRBV5-1	many	.	TRBJ2-5	CASSLAENLAQYF	TGCGCCAGCAGCTTGGCAGAAAACCTGGCCCAGTACTTC
TRBV7-9	many	.	TRBJ2-5	CASSLVSGQETQYF	TGTGCCAGCAGCTTAGTTAGTGGCCAAGAGACCCAGTACTTC
TRBV10-3	.	.	TRBJ1-1	CAISESGGTSSEAFF	TGTGCCATCAGTGAGTCTGGCGGGACATCCAGTGAAGCTTTCTTT